This TCR beta chain was recovered during a study of T cell clones after liver transplantation (dated by TCRdb to about 2019). About the investigation overall: The samples were obtained from ITN030ST, a randomized trial that attempted immunosuppression withdrawal within 2 years after liver transplantation. After a pre-transplant mixed lymphocyte reaction, TCRbeta sequencing was used to pinpoint donor-reactive T cell clones, which were subsequently tracked in post-transplant blood. Third party-reactive TCRbeta sequences from pre-transplant MLRs were also identified as an antigen-independent comparator for donor-reactive sequences. Three of the eight recipients were HCV-positive; the others were transplanted for non-autoimmune, non-viral indications. The subjects received no induction therapy and were kept on standard immunosuppression until randomization at 12-24 months post-transplant. Tolerance was defined as complete immunosuppression withdrawal for at least one year with no rise in liver enzymes beyond twice the upper limit of normal. Blood samples were taken pre-transplant, pre-randomization before withdrawal, and post-randomization after full withdrawal or failed withdrawal. The studied cohort comprised 8 liver transplant recipients, 3 classified as tolerant and 5 as non-tolerant. The study at large found these results: In two subjects, low numbers of available donor cells limited the measurable donor-reactive repertoire. Circulating donor-reactive CD4 TCRbeta sequences fell significantly post-transplant in most of the 8 subjects, irrespective of tolerance or HCV status. When repertoire turnover was taken into account, detection of donor-reactive sequences was significantly reduced in 7 of 8 subjects for CD4 and in 8 of 8 subjects for CD8. Because no allograft tissue specimens were available, donor-reactive T cells may have migrated into the graft instead of being deleted. The conclusions were preliminary, being limited by small, heterogeneous patient numbers and by non-standardized post-transplant time points. Donor-reactive sequences declined more than third party-reactive ones, suggesting partial antigen-specific deletion unrelated to withdrawal success.

High-throughput TCRbeta CDR3 sequencing of frozen genomic DNA was performed by immunoSEQ, including PCR amplification, mapping, bias correction and internal controls. As for the original processing: Productive rearrangements were kept, and unique TCRbeta sequences were defined by CDR3 nucleotide sequence plus V and J gene. A sequence counted as donor-reactive only if the sequence showed at least 5-fold expansion in CFSE-low cells compared with unstimulated pre-transplant cells and had a frequency of at least 0.01%. Per-subject minimum frequency thresholds, based on the lowest-template unstimulated sample, ensured at least 90% detection power. Jensen-Shannon divergence between the top 1000 TCRbeta sequences post- versus pre-transplant served as the measure of repertoire turnover. Changes in detection of donor-reactive sequences were tested with two-sided Fisher's exact tests. What TCRdb holds here is the immuneACCESS table cut down to in-frame rearrangements. Part of the clones is not present; checked against another copy, under half of the missing clones reflect an unresolved V gene, and the others are unexplained. The DNA gave D and trimming, while V, J and clone size come from that table. Present in this sample are tens of thousands of clones, 80% of which were seen just once. The ten largest clones represent approximately 0.8% of the sample.

In the germline V gene, CDR1 corresponds to MGHDK and CDR2 to SYGVNS. From its cysteine to its phenylalanine, the CDR3 spans 14 amino acids. The retained sequence is limited to the CDR3, 42 bases, with the frame set at the first base. The germline ends are 11 bases apart after V is trimmed by 2 bases and J by 4 bases. In the case of this clone: The antigen it binds to is not known. No much larger clone exists at a distance of one base, and base qualities are not known.

Thawed unstimulated PBMCs were stained for CD3, CD4 and CD8 and FACS-sorted into CD3+CD4+ and CD3+CD8+ populations. All 8 studied subjects were randomized to withdrawal of immunosuppression. The Qiagen DNeasy Blood and Tissue Kit was used for genomic DNA isolation. This sequence originates from a human patient who received a liver transplant. Some T cells may be donor cells from the graft after a transplant. The material was CD4+ T cells from blood, obtained 12 months after liver transplant. The rearranged segments are TRBV25-1 and TRBJ1-1, with TRBD1 as a weak D call on 5 bases. The nucleotide sequence is given as TGTGCCAGCAGTGAACTAGCAGGGAGCACTGAAGCTTTCTTT. This encodes CASSELAGSTEAFF.